These 20 T cell receptor beta chains came from one sample sequenced in a study of T cell changes during pregnancy in multiple sclerosis. The protocol was immunoSEQ multiplex PCR, while the TCRdb copy is restricted to in-frame clones and leaves out a portion. The sample has around 71,000 clones, about 90% seen once. The sequenced sample was peripheral blood, obtained after pregnancy. These receptors came from a female donor with multiple sclerosis, enrolled in a pregnancy study.

The genes are TRBV9 and TRBJ2-6; 7 positions match TRBD1. Unmatched junction bases numbered 12, after V lost 2 bases and J lost 4 bases. Germline loops: CDR1 SGDLS, CDR2 YYNGEE. This CDR3 is built from 18 residues. DNA of the CDR3: TGTGCCAGCAGCGTCCTGGACAGGATATACACAGGGGCCAACGTCCTGACTTTC. It codes for CASSVLDRIYTGANVLTF.

This sequence joins TRBV19 and TRBJ1-1; D possibly corresponds to TRBD1 (6 bases). With 8 bases removed from V and 4 bases from J, the gap between germline ends came to 23 bases. Germline V lookup: CDR1 LNHDA, CDR2 SQIVND (reference sequence). The CDR3 has 16 residues. CDR3 amino acids: CASGGADLLMFTEAFF. The CDR3 nucleotides are TGTGCCAGTGGGGGGGCGGACCTTCTTATGTTCACTGAAGCTTTCTTT.

This sequence joins TRBV27 and TRBJ1-5, with TRBD1 as a possible D gene (5 bases). CDR3 length equals 13 residues. Germline V gives CDR1 MNHEY, CDR2 SMNVEV (reference sequence). Trimming left V 3 bases short and J 9 bases short, with 12 bases between. DNA of the CDR3: TGTGCCAGCAGTTTCTCGCGGGGGATGCCCCAGCATTTT. Its translation is CASSFSRGMPQHF.

The CDR3 reads CASSLDRGFTEAFF. The DNA for the CDR3 is TGTGCCAGCAGTTTAGACAGGGGATTCACTGAAGCTTTCTTT. The chain uses TRBV28 and TRBJ1-1, with 8 bases fitting TRBD1. Germline values: CDR1 MDHEN, CDR2 SYDVKM. The J segment lost 4 bases and the V segment lost 2 bases, leaving 3 bases of the junction unmatched. The CDR3 sequence is 14 residues long.

J is TRBJ2-5 and V is TRBV14; a weak D match, TRBD2 (6 bases). Germline V gene lookup returns CDR1 SGHDN and CDR2 FVKESK. Trimming cost V 1 base and J 4 bases, with 13 bases left between them. The CDR3 sequence is 15 residues long. This chain's CDR3 is CASSQVGGSRETQYF. The DNA for the CDR3 is TGTGCCAGCAGCCAAGTGGGGGGATCCCGAGAGACCCAGTACTTC.

The chain joins TRBV10-3 to TRBJ2-3; D perhaps matches TRBD1 (5 bases). Trimming took off 3 bases at V and 5 bases at J, with 12 bases between the two ends. Germline CDR1 is ENHRY and CDR2 is SYGVKD. The CDR3 spans 14 residues. The CDR3 spells CAISERGAGDTQYF. The CDR3 DNA reads as TGTGCCATCAGTGAACGTGGGGCTGGAGATACGCAGTATTTT.

On this clone itself: An end of the junction does not agree with germline; a read error may underlie this. The chain employs TRBV4-1 and TRBJ2-1; 9 nucleotides agree with TRBD2. The CDR3 sequence is 15 residues long. Germline V CDR1 and CDR2: MGHRA, YSYEKL. CDR3 sequence reads: CASSPAGLAYTEQFF. The CDR3, as DNA: TGCGCCAGCAGCCCCGCGGGACTAGCCTACACTGAGCAGTTCTTC.

V usage is TRBV7-2 and J usage is TRBJ2-2, with a tentative D call TRBD2 (6 bases). The CDR3 contains 18 residues. Per germline, CDR1 SGHTA and CDR2 FQGNSA. Trimming cost V 1 base and J 5 bases, with 20 bases left between them. CDR3 loop: CASSLEGRMGVGTGELFF. The CDR3 DNA is TGTGCCAGCAGCTTAGAGGGGAGGATGGGGGTAGGGACCGGGGAGCTGTTTTTT.

This clone appeared once. The genes are TRBV2 and TRBJ1-5, with 8 positions matching TRBD1. The V and J ends lost 5 bases and 3 bases, in that order; junction bases with no gene match: 3. CDR1 is SNHLY and CDR2 is FYNNEI in the germline V gene. The CDR3 consists of 14 residues. The CDR3 loop is CASSQGAANQPQHF. The CDR3 DNA follows: TGTGCCAGCAGTCAGGGGGCAGCCAATCAGCCCCAGCATTTT.

The chain recombines TRBV5-4 with TRBJ2-5; 7 bases map to TRBD1. The V and J ends lost 4 bases and 1 base, in that order; junction bases with no gene match: 7. CDR1 and CDR2 (germline): SGHNT, YYREEE (reference sequence). The CDR3 totals 15 residues. The CDR3 sequence is CASSQTQGIQETQYF. The CDR3 nucleotides read TGTGCCAGCAGCCAGACACAGGGGATCCAAGAGACCCAGTACTTC.

Note on this clone: The sample contains more than one DNA sequence encoding this CDR3. The chain carries TRBV18 and TRBJ1-5; D is possibly TRBD1 (6 bases). CDR1 KGHSH and CDR2 LQKENI come from the germline V gene. The CDR3 spans 14 residues. Trimming cost V 2 bases and J 2 bases, with 7 bases left between them. This CDR3 reads CASSPSGGNQPQHF. The DNA of the CDR3 is TGTGCCAGCTCACCATCAGGGGGCAATCAGCCCCAGCATTTT. The full variable domain, completed using reference TRBV18 and TRBJ1-5, is NAGVMQNPRHLVRRRGQEARLRCSPMKGHSHVYWYRQLPEEGLKFMVYLQKENIIDESGMPKERFSAEFPKEGPSILRIQQVVRGDSAAYFCASSPSGGNQPQHFGDGTRLSIL.

The J gene is TRBJ1-2, the V gene TRBV4-1, with D perhaps matching TRBD1 (5 bases). CDR1 is MGHRA, CDR2 YSYEKL, per germline. The V gene lost 0 bases and the J gene lost 10 bases, with 9 bases spanning the gap. The CDR3 has 12 amino acids. The CDR3 DNA sequence: TGCGCCAGCAGCCAAGAGCAGGGTCTCTACACCTTC. It codes for CASSQEQGLYTF.

The rearrangement joins TRBV6-1 to TRBJ2-7; D remains unclear. V gave up 2 bases and J gave up 7 bases, with 9 bases separating them. This CDR3 has 12 residues. CDR1 is MNHNS and CDR2 is SASEGT in the germline V gene. The CDR3 DNA reads as TGTGCCAGCAGTGAAATCGGGTGGGAGCAGTACTTC. It is translated as CASSEIGWEQYF.

Concerning this clone: The germline gene is not matched at one end of the junction; a read error may be the cause. The chain joins TRBV13 to TRBJ2-7; 10 bases fit TRBD2. CDR1 and CDR2 from the germline V gene are PRHDT and FYEKMQ (reference sequence). This CDR3 has 15 amino acids. CDR3 loop: CASSPAGGPSNEQYF. For the CDR3, the DNA is TGTGCCAGCAGCCCAGCGGGAGGGCCCTCCAACGAGCAGTACTTC.

The chain joins TRBV27 to TRBJ2-5, with 9 positions matching TRBD1. This CDR3 is 14 amino acids long. Germline CDR1 and CDR2: MNHEY and SMNVEV (reference sequence). V shed 6 bases and J 5 bases; nucleotides not matched to a gene: 7. The CDR3, as DNA: TGTGCCAGCAGACCCACAGGGGGCCGGGAGACCCAGTACTTC. It yields the protein CASRPTGGRETQYF.

Details on this clone: This same CDR3 is encoded by further DNA sequences in the sample. V is TRBV5-1 and J is TRBJ2-7, with D possibly TRBD2 on 6 matching bases. The CDR3 length is 13 residues. The V gene lost 5 bases and the J gene lost 2 bases, with 11 bases spanning the gap. Per the germline V gene, CDR1 is SGHRS and CDR2 is YFSETQ. CDR3 in DNA: TGCGCCAGCAGTCTGGAGGGAGCCTACGAGCAGTACTTC. It specifies CASSLEGAYEQYF.

By share of the sample, this clone is medium-sized. The chain combines TRBV9 with TRBJ2-1; no firm D call. CDR3 length: 12 amino acids. Looked up from germline, CDR1 is SGDLS and CDR2 is YYNGEE. V was shortened by 1 base and J by 10 bases, with 9 bases between the two germline ends. The CDR3 region is CASSVYRWEQFF. CDR3 DNA sequence: TGTGCCAGCAGCGTATATCGGTGGGAGCAGTTCTTC.

The chain couples TRBV4-3 to TRBJ2-5; D perhaps matches TRBD2 (6 bases). Germline V gives CDR1 LGHNA, CDR2 YSLEER. The CDR3 length is 16 residues. Trimming took off 0 bases at V and 5 bases at J, with 16 bases between the two ends. CDR3: CASSQDRRHSGETQYF. The CDR3 nucleotides read TGCGCCAGCAGCCAAGATCGTAGGCACAGCGGGGAGACCCAGTACTTC.

This clone was observed a few times. V is TRBV27 and J is TRBJ2-1; tentative D call: TRBD2 (6 bases). Per germline, CDR1 MNHEY and CDR2 SMNVEV (reference sequence). The CDR3 spans 15 residues. Trimming removed 5 bases from V and 4 bases from J, with 15 bases in between. The CDR3 nucleotides read TGTGCCAGCAGTCACCGGTCAGGGACTTACAATGAGCAGTTCTTC. Translated, it gives CASSHRSGTYNEQFF.

The V gene is TRBV18, the J gene TRBJ1-4; TRBD1 agrees at 7 bases. CDR1 and CDR2 (germline): KGHSH, LQKENI. The CDR3 totals 16 residues. Trimming at V came to 3 bases and at J to 0 bases, leaving 4 bases not matched to a gene. This CDR3 is CASSPNDRATNEKLFF. CDR3 in DNA: TGTGCCAGCTCACCGAACGACAGGGCAACTAATGAAAAACTGTTTTTT.